This T cell receptor (beta chain) was captured by sequencing in a study of blood T cells in healthy people across ages. Overall study results and limits: Versus aged donors, long-lived donors had higher diversity and more naive CD4+ cells.

The CDR3 is made up of 14 amino acids. V was pared by 4 bases and J by 1 base, with 10 bases between. Germline V gene sequence: CDR1 SEHNR, CDR2 FQNEAQ (reference sequence). This clonotype was seen repeatedly, ten times or more. Its antigen remains unidentified. Primed by a sample-barcoded 5' primer and a J-beta primer mix, a second PCR proceeded for roughly 7 to 12 cycles. The template-switch adaptor was a 5' adaptor with 12 random nucleotides. It tagged each cDNA molecule. Individual samples furnished no less than 2.5 million CDR3-containing paired-end reads apiece. A single record per CDR3 protein comes from TCRdb applying MiXCR to the 5' RACE reads. The table shows roughly 640,000 distinct CDR3 sequences, with 25% to 30% occurring only once.

Sequenced material: blood. The clonotype originates from a woman of 80 years or more in good health. The chain employs TRBV7-9 and TRBJ1-1; D possibly corresponds to TRBD1 (5 bases). The CDR3 nucleotides are TGTGCCAGCAGCTCGGGACTCAAGAACACTGAAGCTTTCTTT. This codes for CASSSGLKNTEAFF.